The clone carrying this TCR beta chain was found many times. The sample belongs to a study of spatial heterogeneity in lung cancer. Indicated time point: sample taken at primary tumor resection. Sequencing was performed on whole RNA extracted from tumor and nontumor lung tissue, or from frozen PBMC, and the material was left unsorted. CDR1 is MNHEY and CDR2 is SMNVEV in the germline V gene (reference sequence). The V gene lost 6 bases and the J gene lost 0 bases, with 17 bases spanning the gap. CDR3 length: 17 residues. TCRdb re-analysed the 5' RACE reads in MiXCR, keeping a single row per CDR3 protein. The sample has some 20,000 distinct CDR3 sequences, about 3% seen once; the top ten hold 29%.

This receptor was obtained from a female donor with early-stage non-small cell lung cancer. This chain connects TRBV27 to TRBJ1-4, with D possibly TRBD1 on 6 matching bases. Sequenced material: PBMCs, taken at surgery. The CDR3 bases are TGTGCCAGCAGCACTCACCACAGGGCCGCAACTAATGAAAAACTGTTTTTT. Translated: CASSTHHRAATNEKLFF.